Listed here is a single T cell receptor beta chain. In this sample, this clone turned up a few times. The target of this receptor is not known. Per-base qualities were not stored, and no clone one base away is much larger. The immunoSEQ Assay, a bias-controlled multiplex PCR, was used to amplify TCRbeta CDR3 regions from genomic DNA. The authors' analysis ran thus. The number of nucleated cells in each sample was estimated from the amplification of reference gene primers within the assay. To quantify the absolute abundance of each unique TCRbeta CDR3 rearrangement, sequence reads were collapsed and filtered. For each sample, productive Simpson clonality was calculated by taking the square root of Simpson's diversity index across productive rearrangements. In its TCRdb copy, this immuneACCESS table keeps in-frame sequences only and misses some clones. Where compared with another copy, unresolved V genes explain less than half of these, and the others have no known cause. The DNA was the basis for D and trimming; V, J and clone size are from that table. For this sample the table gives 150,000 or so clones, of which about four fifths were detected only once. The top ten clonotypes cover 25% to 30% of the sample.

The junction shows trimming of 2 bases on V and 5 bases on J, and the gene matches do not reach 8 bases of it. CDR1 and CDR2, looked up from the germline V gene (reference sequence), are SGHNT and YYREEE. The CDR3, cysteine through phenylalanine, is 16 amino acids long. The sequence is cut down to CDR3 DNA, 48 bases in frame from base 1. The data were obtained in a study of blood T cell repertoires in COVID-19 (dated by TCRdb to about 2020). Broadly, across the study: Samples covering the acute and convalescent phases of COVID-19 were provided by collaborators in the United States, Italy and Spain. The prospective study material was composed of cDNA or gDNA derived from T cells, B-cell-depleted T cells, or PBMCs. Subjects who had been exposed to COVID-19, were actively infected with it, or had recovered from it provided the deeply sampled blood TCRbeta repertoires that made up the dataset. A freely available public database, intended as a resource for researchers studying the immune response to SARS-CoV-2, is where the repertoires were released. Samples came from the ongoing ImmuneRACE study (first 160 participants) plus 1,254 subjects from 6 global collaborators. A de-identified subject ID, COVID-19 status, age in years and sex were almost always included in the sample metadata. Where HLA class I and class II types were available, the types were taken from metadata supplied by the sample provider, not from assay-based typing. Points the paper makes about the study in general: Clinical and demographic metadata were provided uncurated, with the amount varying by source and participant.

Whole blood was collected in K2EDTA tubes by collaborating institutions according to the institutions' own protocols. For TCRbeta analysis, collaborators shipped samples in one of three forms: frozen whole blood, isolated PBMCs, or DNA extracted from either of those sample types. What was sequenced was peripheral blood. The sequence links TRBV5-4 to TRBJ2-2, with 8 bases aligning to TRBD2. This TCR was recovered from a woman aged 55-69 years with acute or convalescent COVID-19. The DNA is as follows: TGTGCCAGCAGCTTCTTTGCGGGGGGCTGGACCGGGGAGCTGTTTTTT. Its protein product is CASSFFAGGWTGELFF. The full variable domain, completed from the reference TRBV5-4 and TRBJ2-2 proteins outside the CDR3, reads ETGVTQSPTHLIKTRGQQVTLRCSSQSGHNTVSWYQQALGQGPQFIFQYYREEENGRGNFPPRFSGLQFPNYSSELNVNALELDDSALYLCASSFFAGGWTGELFFGEGSRLTVL.